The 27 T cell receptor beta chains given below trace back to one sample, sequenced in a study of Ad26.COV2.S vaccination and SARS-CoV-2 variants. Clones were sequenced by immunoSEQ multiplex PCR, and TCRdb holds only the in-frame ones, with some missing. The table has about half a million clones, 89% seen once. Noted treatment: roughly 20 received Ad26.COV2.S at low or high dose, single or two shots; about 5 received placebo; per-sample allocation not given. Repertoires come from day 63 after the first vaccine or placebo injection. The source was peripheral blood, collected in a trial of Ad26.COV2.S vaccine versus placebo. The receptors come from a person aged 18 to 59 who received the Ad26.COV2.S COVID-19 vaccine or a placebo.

This CDR3 reads CASSRVVGPDSYGYTF. The DNA of the CDR3 is TGTGCCAGTTCGAGGGTGGTGGGCCCCGACTCCTATGGCTACACCTTC. This chain joins TRBV19 and TRBJ1-2; D call uncertain. Trimming removed 8 bases from V and 4 bases from J, with 23 bases in between. The length of the CDR3 is 16 residues. Germline V gene data show CDR1 as LNHDA and CDR2 as SQIVND (reference sequence).

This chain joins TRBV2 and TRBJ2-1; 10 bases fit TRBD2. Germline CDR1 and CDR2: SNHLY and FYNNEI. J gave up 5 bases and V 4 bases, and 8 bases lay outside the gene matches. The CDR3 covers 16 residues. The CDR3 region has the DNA TGTGCCAGCAGTGCCGAGGGACTAGCGAGGCACAATGAGCAGTTCTTC. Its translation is CASSAEGLARHNEQFF.

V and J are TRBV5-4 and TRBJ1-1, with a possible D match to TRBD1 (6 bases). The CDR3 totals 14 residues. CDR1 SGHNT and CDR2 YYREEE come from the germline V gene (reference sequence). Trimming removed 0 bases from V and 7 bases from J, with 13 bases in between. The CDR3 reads CASSLAQDSYEAFF. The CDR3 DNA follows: TGTGCCAGCAGCTTGGCCCAGGACAGTTATGAAGCTTTCTTT.

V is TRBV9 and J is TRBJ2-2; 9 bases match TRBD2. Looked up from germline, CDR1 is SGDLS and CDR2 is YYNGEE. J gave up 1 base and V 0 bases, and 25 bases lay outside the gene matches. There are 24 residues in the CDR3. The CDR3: CASSVAPKGTRLAVRLMNTGELFF. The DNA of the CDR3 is TGTGCCAGCAGCGTAGCCCCCAAGGGTACCCGACTAGCGGTGAGACTCATGAACACCGGGGAGCTGTTTTTT.

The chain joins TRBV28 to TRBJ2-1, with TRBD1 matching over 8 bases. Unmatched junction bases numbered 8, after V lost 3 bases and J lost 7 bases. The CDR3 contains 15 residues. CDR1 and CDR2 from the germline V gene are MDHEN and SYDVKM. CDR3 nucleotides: TGTGCCAGCAGTTTCCGGACAGGGACCAGGAATGAGCAGTTCTTC. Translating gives CASSFRTGTRNEQFF.

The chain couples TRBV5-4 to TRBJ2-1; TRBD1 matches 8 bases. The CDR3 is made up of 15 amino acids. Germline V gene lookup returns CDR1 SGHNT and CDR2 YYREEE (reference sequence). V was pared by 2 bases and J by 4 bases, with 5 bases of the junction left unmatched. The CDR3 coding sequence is TGTGCCAGCAGCTTAGGGGGACAGGTTTACAATGAGCAGTTCTTC. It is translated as CASSLGGQVYNEQFF.

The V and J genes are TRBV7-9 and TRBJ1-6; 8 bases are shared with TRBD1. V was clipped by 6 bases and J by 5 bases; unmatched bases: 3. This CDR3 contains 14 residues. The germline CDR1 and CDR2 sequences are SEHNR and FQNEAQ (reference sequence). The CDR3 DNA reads TGTGCCAGCAGACAACAGGGGGATAATTCACCCCTCCACTTT. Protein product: CASRQQGDNSPLHF.

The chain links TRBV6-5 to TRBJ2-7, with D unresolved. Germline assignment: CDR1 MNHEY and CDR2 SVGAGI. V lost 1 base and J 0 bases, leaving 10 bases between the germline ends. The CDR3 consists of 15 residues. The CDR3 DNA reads TGTGCCAGCAGTTACTATGGCCGAAGCTCCTACGAGCAGTACTTC. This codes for CASSYYGRSSYEQYF.

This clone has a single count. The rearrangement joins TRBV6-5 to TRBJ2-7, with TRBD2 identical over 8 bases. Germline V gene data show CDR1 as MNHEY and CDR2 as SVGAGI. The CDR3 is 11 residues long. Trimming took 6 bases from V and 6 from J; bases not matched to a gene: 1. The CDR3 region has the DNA TGTGCCAGCAGCGGGGGGGCCGAGCAGTACTTC. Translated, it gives CASSGGAEQYF.

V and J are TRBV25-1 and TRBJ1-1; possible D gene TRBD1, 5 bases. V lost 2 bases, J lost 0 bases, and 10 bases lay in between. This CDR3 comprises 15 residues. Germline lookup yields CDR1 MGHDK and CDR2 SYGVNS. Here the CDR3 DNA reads TGTGCCAGCAGTGAAGGGGGTGCCATGAACACTGAAGCTTTCTTT. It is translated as CASSEGGAMNTEAFF.

CDR3: CSADRKYEQYF. The DNA for the CDR3 is TGCAGTGCGGACAGGAAATACGAGCAGTACTTC. The rearrangement links TRBV20-1 to TRBJ2-7; 7 nucleotides line up with TRBD1. Germline V gene sequence: CDR1 DFQATT, CDR2 SNEGSKA (reference sequence). This CDR3 contains 11 residues. The V and J ends lost 6 bases and 4 bases, in that order; junction bases with no gene match: 3.

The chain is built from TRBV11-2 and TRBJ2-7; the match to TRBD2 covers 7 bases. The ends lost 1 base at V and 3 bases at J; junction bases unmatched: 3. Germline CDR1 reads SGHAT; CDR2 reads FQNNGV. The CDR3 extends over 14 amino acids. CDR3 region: CASSLVLANYEQYF. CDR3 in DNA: TGTGCCAGCAGCTTAGTACTAGCGAACTACGAGCAGTACTTC.

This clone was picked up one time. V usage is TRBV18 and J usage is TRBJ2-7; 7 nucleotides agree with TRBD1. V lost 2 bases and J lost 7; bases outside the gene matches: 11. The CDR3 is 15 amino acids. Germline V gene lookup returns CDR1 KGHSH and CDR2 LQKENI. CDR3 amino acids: CASSPEKGAGMEQYF. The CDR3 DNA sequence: TGTGCCAGCTCACCAGAGAAGGGGGCTGGGATGGAGCAGTACTTC.

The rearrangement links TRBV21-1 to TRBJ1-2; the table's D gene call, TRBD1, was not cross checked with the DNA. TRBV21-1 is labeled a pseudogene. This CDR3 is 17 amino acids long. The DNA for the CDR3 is TGTGCCAGCAGCAATTTAGAAGGACAGAATAACTATTATGGCTACACCTTC. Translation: CASSNLEGQNNYYGYTF.

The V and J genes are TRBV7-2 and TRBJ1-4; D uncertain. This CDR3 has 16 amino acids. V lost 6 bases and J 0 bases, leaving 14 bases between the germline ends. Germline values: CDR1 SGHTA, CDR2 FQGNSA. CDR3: CASRRAHLATNEKLFF. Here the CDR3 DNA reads TGTGCCAGCAGACGGGCCCATCTTGCAACTAATGAAAAACTGTTTTTT.

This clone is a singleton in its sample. CDR3 amino acids: CASSLALAGGGIYEQFF. CDR3 nucleotide sequence: TGTGCCAGCAGCTTAGCTTTAGCGGGAGGGGGGATCTATGAGCAGTTCTTC. The V call is TRBV11-2, the J call TRBJ2-1; TRBD2 matches 11 bases. The CDR3 length is 17 residues. The germline CDR1 and CDR2 sequences are SGHAT and FQNNGV. V was clipped by 1 base and J by 8 bases; unmatched bases: 10.

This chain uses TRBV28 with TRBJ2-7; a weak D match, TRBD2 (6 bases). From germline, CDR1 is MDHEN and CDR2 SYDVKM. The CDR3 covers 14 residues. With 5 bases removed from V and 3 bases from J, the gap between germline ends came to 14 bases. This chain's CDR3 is CASSPLRGNYEQYF. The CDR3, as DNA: TGTGCCAGCAGTCCGCTACGGGGGAACTACGAGCAGTACTTC.

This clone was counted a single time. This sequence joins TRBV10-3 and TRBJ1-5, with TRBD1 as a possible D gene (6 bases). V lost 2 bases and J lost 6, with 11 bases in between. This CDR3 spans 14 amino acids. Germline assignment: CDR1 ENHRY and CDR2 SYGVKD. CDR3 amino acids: CAISEGEQGQPQHF. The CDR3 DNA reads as TGTGCCATCAGTGAGGGGGAACAGGGTCAGCCCCAGCATTTT.

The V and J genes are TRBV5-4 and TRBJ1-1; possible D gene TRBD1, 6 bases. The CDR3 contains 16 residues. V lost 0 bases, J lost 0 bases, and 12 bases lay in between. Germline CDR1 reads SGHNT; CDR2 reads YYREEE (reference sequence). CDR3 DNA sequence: TGTGCCAGCAGCTTGGGGAGGAGGGGGATGAACACTGAAGCTTTCTTT. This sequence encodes CASSLGRRGMNTEAFF.

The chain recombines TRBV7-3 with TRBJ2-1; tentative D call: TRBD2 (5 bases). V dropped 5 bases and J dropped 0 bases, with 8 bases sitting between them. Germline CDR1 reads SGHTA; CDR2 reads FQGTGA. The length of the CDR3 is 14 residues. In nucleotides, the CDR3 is TGTGCCAGCAGCCGGGATCCCTCCTACAATGAGCAGTTCTTC. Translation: CASSRDPSYNEQFF.

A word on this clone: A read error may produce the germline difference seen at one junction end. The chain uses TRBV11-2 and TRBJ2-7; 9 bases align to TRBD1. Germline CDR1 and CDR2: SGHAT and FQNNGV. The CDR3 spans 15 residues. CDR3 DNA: TGTGCCAGCAGTTTAGTCCGGGACAGGGACTACGAGCAGTACTTC. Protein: CASSLVRDRDYEQYF.

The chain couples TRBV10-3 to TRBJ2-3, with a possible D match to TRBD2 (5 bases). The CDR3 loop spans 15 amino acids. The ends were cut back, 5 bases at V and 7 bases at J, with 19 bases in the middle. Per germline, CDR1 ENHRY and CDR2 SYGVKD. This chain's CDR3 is CAISLQTTPSHTQYF. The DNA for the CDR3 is TGTGCCATCAGTCTTCAGACTACCCCCTCTCATACGCAGTATTTT.

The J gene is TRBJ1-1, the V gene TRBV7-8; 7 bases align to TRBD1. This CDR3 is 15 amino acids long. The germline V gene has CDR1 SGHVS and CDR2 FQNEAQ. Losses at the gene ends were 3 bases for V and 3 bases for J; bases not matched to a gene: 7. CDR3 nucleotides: TGTGCCAGCAGCTTCCCCTCTCAGGGGGACACTGAAGCTTTCTTT. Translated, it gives CASSFPSQGDTEAFF.

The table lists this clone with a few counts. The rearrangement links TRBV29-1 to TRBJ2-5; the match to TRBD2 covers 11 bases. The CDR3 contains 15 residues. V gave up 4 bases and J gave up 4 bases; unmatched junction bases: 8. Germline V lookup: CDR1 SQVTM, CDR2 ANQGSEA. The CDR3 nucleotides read TGCAGCGTTGTTAGTACTAGCGGGAGACGAGAGACCCAGTACTTC. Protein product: CSVVSTSGRRETQYF.

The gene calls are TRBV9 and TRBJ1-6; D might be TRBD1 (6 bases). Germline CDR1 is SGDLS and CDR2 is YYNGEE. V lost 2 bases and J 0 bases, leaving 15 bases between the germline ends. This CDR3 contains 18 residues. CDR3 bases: TGTGCCAGCAGCGTGGGCGAGGGGGGGCGCTCCTATAATTCACCCCTCCACTTT. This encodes CASSVGEGGRSYNSPLHF.

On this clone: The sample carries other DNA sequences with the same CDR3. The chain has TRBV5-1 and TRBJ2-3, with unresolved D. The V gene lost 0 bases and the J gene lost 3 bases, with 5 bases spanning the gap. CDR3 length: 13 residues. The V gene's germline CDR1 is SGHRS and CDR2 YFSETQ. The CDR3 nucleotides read TGCGCCAGCAGCTTGGTGGGGACAGATACGCAGTATTTT. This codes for CASSLVGTDTQYF.

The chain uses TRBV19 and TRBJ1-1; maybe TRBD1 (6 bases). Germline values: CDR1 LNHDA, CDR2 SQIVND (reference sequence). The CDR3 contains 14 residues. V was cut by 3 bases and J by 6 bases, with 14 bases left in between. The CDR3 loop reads CASSIAGRGAEAFF. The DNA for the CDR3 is TGTGCCAGTAGTATCGCAGGCAGGGGTGCTGAAGCTTTCTTT.